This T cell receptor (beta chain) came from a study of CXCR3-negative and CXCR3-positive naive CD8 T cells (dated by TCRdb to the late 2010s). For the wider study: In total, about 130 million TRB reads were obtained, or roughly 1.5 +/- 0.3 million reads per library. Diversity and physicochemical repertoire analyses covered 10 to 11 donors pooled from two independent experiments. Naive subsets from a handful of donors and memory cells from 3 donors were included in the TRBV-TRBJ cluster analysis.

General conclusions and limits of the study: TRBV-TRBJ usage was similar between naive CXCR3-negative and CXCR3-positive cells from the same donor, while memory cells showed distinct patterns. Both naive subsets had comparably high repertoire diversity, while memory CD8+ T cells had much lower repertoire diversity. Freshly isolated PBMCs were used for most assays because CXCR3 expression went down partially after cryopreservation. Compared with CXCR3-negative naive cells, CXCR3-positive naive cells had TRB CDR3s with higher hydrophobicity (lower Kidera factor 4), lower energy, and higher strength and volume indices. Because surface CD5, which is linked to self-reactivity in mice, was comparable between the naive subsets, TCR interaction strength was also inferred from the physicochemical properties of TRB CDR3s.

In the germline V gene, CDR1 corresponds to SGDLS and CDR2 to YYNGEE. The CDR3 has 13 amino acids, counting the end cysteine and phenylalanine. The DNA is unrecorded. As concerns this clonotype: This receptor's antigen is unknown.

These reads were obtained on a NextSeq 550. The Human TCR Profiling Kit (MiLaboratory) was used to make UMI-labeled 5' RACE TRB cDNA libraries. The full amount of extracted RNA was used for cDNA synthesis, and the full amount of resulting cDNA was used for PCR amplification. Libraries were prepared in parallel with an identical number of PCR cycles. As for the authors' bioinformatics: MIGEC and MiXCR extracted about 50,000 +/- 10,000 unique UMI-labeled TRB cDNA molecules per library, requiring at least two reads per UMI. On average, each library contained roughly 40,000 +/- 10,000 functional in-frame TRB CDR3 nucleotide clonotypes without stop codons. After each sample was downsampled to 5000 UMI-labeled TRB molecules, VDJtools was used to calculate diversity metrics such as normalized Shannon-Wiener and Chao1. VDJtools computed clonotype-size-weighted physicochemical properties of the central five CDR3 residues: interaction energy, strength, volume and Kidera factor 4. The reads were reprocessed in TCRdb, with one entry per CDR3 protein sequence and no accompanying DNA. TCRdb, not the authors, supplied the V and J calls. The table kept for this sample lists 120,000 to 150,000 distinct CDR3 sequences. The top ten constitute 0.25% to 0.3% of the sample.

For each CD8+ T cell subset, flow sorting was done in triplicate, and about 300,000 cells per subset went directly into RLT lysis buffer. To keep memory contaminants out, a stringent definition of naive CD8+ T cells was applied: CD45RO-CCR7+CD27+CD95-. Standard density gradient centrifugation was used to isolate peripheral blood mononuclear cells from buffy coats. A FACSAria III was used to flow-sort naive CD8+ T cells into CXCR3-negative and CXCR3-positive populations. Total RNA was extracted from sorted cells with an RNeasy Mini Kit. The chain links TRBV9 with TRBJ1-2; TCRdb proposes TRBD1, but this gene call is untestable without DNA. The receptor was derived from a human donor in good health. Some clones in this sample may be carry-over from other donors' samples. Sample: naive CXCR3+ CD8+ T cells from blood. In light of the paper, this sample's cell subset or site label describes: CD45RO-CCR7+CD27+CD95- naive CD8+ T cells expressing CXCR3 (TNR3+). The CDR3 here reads CASRTGDGYGYTF.